This T cell receptor beta chain was sequenced in a study of Ad26.COV2.S vaccination and SARS-CoV-2 variants. Study findings and constraints: Using TCR breadth and depth analyses may have led to underestimated total T cell responses. The study found higher spike-specific TCR breadth in vaccine than placebo recipients.

V was pared by 4 bases and J by 0 bases, with 8 bases of the junction left unmatched. Germline V CDR1 and CDR2: KGHSH, LQKENI. The CDR3 is made up of 18 amino acids. Assay used: immunoSEQ multiplex PCR; TCRdb lists only in-frame clones, some missing. This sample has over 90,000 clones; roughly 80% occur once, and the top ten carry approximately 15%. For this clone: Its target is not known.

The chain is built from TRBV18 and TRBJ1-5, with 11 nucleotides matching TRBD1. Sequenced material: peripheral blood, taken after recovery from COVID-19. The sequence was obtained from a human donor who had recovered from COVID-19. CDR3 in DNA: TGTGCCAGCTCACTGGACGGACAGGGGGCTTATAGCAATCAGCCCCAGCATTTT. This sequence encodes CASSLDGQGAYSNQPQHF.